Described below is a single T cell receptor beta chain sequence and its context. Its antigen is unknown. Unique molecular identifiers featured in how the TCRbeta library was prepared. TCRdb reprocessed the PCR reads via MiXCR and lists one record per CDR3 protein. The table records a few hundred thousand distinct CDR3 sequences, around 7.3% of them present only once. The source of the sample is a study of T-cell reconstitution after alpha-beta-depleted transplantation in children. Regarding the study as a whole: Day-60 TCRbeta diversity that was high in some patients was derived from surviving recipient T cells and thymic progenitors. The study reportedly traced alpha-beta T cells about two months after transplant to several hundred expanded graft clones. The main origin of T-cell counts and diversity one year after transplant was newly produced T cells.

This receptor was obtained from a female patient aged 2-10 years who had a stem cell transplant for Fanconi anemia, so the T cells may come from the graft donor. Sequencing was performed on peripheral blood, taken 360 days after TCRalphabeta/CD19-depleted stem cell transplant.

The CDR3 sequence is CASSLAGQNTGELFF. The CDR3 DNA is TGTGCCAGCAGCTTAGCTGGGCAGAACACCGGGGAGCTGTTTTTT. V and J are TRBV7-2 and TRBJ2-2; D is uncertain. Trimming shortened V by 0 bases and J by 1 base, and 6 bases separated the two germline ends. The CDR3 totals 15 residues. Germline lookup yields CDR1 SGHTA and CDR2 FQGNSA.